This T cell receptor (beta chain) was recovered during a study of metastatic and nonmetastatic thyroid tumors. Each patient came to thyroid surgery without any prior treatment (of any kind). TCRdb reassembled clones from the PCR reads with MiXCR. This table holds about 15,000 clones, about 29% found once. This CDR3 has 16 residues. The V gene's germline CDR1 is MNHEY and CDR2 SVGAGI. The V end was cut by 4 bases, the J end by 6 bases, with 16 bases between. The chain carries TRBV6-5 and TRBJ1-6; D is ambiguous. This clonotype was sampled from a male donor with papillary thyroid cancer or a benign thyroid nodule (not recorded which). Some clones in this sample may be carry-over from other donors' samples. Sequencing was performed on tumor tissue. The CDR3 DNA follows: TGTGCCAGCAGTTCGGACCCCTTGAATTTTAATTCACCCCTCCACTTT. Encoded protein: CASSSDPLNFNSPLHF.